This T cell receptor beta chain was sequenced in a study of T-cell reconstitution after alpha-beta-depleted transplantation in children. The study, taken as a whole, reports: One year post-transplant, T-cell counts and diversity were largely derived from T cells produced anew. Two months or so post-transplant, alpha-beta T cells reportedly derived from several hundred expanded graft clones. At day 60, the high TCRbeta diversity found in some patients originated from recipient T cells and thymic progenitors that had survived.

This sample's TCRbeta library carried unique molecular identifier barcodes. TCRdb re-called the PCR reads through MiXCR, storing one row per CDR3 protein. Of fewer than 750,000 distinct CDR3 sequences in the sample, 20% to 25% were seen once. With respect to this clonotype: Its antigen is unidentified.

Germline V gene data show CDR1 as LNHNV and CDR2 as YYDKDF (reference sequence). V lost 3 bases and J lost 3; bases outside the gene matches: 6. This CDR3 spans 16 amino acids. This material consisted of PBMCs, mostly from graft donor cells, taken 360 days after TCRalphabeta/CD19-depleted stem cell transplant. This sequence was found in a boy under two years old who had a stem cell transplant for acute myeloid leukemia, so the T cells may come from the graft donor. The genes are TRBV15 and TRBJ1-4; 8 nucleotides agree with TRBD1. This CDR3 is CATSRDRARANEKLFF. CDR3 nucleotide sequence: TGTGCCACCAGCAGGGACAGGGCACGAGCTAATGAAAAACTGTTTTTT.